These 8 T cell receptor beta chains were all obtained from the same sample, sequenced in a study of blood T cell repertoires in COVID-19. Data came from immunoSEQ multiplex PCR; TCRdb stores just in-frame clones and leaves some out. The sample carries about 92,000 clones, roughly 80% recorded once. Sample: peripheral blood. The receptors originated from a woman of 80 years or more with active or convalescent COVID-19.

This chain connects TRBV9 to TRBJ1-4; TRBD1 might be the D (5 bases). Trimming took off 0 bases at V and 5 bases at J, with 11 bases between the two ends. The CDR3 length is 15 residues. In germline, CDR1 is SGDLS, CDR2 YYNGEE. The chain's CDR3 is CASSVAGGTNEKLFF. The CDR3 DNA sequence: TGTGCCAGCAGCGTAGCCGGGGGAACAAATGAAAAACTGTTTTTT.

The V and J genes are TRBV6-2 or TRBV6-3 and TRBJ1-5, with 10 nucleotides matching TRBD1. Germline V gene sequence: CDR1 MNHEY, CDR2 SVGEGT. With V trimmed by 3 bases and J by 3 bases, 14 bases remained unmatched. The length of the CDR3 is 19 residues. This CDR3 reads CASSYSGTGEWNINQPQHF. Here the CDR3 DNA reads TGTGCCAGCAGTTATTCGGGGACAGGGGAGTGGAATATCAATCAGCCCCAGCATTTT.

The genes are TRBV12-3 or TRBV12-4 and TRBJ1-2; TRBD1 matches 8 bases. The CDR3 is made up of 13 amino acids. V was clipped by 5 bases and J by 8 bases; unmatched bases: 7. The CDR3 is CASSPQTGVGYTF. CDR3 nucleotide sequence: TGTGCCAGCAGTCCACAGACAGGGGTAGGCTACACCTTC.

Written as DNA, the CDR3 is TGTGCCAGCTCACTATACATACCGGGACAGGGGGCCACCGGGGAGCTGTTTTTT. Translated: CASSLYIPGQGATGELFF. The chain recombines TRBV18 with TRBJ2-2; 12 nucleotides align to TRBD1. CDR1 is KGHSH, CDR2 LQKENI, per germline. This CDR3 has 18 amino acids. Trimming cost V 4 bases and J 4 bases; bases outside gene matches: 10. Looking up the rest from reference TRBV18 and TRBJ2-2 gives the full variable domain: NAGVMQNPRHLVRRRGQEARLRCSPMKGHSHVYWYRQLPEEGLKFMVYLQKENIIDESGMPKERFSAEFPKEGPSILRIQQVVRGDSAAYFCASSLYIPGQGATGELFFGEGSRLTVL.

This clone was observed at least ten times. V usage is TRBV7-9 and J usage is TRBJ1-2; D unclear. V shed 3 bases and J shed 0 bases, with 11 bases lying between them. Germline-derived CDR1 and CDR2 are SEHNR and FQNEAQ (reference sequence). This CDR3 comprises 15 residues. The CDR3 spells CASSFSPKTNYGYTF. CDR3 nucleotide sequence: TGTGCCAGCAGCTTTTCCCCTAAAACTAACTATGGCTACACCTTC.

Regarding this clone: This same CDR3 is encoded by further DNA sequences in the sample. The CDR3 DNA is TGTGCCAGCAGCGTAGTTGGGACAGGGGACAATGAGCAGTTCTTC. Its translation: CASSVVGTGDNEQFF. V and J are TRBV9 and TRBJ2-1, with 10 nucleotides matching TRBD1. V lost 0 bases and J lost 5; bases outside the gene matches: 2. The CDR3 has 15 residues. Germline assignment: CDR1 SGDLS and CDR2 YYNGEE.

The J gene is TRBJ1-6, the V gene TRBV12-3 or TRBV12-4; possible D gene TRBD1, 5 bases. CDR3 size: 13 residues. V dropped 2 bases and J dropped 10 bases, with 9 bases sitting between them. CDR3 amino acids: CASSLQGGSPLHF. CDR3 nucleotides: TGTGCCAGCAGTTTACAGGGAGGGTCACCCCTCCACTTT.

The rearrangement joins TRBV3-1 (or the pseudogene TRBV3-2) to TRBJ2-1, with D uncertain. The CDR3 sequence is 14 residues long. Germline loops: CDR1 LGHDT, CDR2 YNNKEL (reference sequence). Trimming took 7 bases from V and 4 from J, leaving 14 bases between them. DNA for the CDR3: TGTGCCAGCATCCCTGGGCCCGGATACAATGAGCAGTTCTTC. Its translation is CASIPGPGYNEQFF.